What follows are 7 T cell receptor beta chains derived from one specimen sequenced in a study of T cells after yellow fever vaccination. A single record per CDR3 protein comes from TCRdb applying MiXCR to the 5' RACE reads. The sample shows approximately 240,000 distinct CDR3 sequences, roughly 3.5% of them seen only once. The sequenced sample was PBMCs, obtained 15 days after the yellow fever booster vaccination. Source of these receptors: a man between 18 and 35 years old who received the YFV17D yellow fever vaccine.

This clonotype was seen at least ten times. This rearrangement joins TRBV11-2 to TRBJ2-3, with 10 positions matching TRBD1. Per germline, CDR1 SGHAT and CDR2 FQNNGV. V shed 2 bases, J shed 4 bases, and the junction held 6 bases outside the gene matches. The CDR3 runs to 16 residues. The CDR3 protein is CASSLWGQGNPDTQYF. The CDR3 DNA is TGTGCCAGCAGCTTATGGGGACAGGGGAACCCAGATACGCAGTATTTT.

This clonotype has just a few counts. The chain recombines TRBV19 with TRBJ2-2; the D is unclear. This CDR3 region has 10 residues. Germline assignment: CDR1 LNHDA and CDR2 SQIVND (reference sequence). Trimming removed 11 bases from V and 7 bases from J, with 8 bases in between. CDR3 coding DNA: TGTGCCGCCAAAGGCGGGGAGCTGTTTTTT. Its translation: CAAKGGELFF.

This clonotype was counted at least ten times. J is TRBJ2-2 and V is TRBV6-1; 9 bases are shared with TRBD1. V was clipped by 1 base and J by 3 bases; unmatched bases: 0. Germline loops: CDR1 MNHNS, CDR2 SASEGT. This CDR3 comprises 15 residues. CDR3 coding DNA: TGTGCCAGCAGTGAAGGGACAGGGGACACCGGGGAGCTGTTTTTT. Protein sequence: CASSEGTGDTGELFF.

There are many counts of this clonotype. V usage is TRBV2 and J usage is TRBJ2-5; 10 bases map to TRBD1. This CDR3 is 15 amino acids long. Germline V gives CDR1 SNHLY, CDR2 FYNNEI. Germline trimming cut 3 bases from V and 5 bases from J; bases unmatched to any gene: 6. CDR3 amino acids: CASSETGGAWETQYF. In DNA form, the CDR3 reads TGTGCCAGCAGTGAGACAGGGGGCGCGTGGGAGACCCAGTACTTC.

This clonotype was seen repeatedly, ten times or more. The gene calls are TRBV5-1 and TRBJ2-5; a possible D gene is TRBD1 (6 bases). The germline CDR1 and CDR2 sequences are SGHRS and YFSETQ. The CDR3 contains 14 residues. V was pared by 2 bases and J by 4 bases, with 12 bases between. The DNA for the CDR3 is TGCGCCAGCAGCTTCGTTGGGGGCGGAGAGACCCAGTACTTC. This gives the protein CASSFVGGGETQYF. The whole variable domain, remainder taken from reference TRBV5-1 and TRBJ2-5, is KAGVTQTPRYLIKTRGQQVTLSCSPISGHRSVSWYQQTPGQGLQFLFEYFSETQRNKGNFPGRFSGRQFSNSRSEMNVSTLELGDSALYLCASSFVGGGETQYFGPGTRLLVL.

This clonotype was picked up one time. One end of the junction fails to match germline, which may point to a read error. The DNA for the CDR3 is TGTGCCTGCAGCTTTGTTGTCGGAGGCTGCTACGAGGAGTACTTC. Encoded protein: CACSFVVGGCYEEYF. This chain connects TRBV7-9 to TRBJ2-7, with a possible D match to TRBD2 (5 bases). This CDR3 is 15 amino acids long. The V gene's germline CDR1 is SEHNR and CDR2 FQNEAQ (reference sequence).

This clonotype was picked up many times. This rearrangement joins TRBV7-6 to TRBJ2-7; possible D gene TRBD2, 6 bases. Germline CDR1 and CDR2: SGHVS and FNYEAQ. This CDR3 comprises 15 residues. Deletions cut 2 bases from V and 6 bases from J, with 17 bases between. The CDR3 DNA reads TGTGCCAGCAGCTTATATGAGATTGCGGGACCCGAGCAGTACTTC. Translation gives CASSLYEIAGPEQYF.